This TCR beta chain originates from a study of blood T cell repertoires in COVID-19. Across the whole study: Sample material is recorded as cDNA or gDNA derived from T cells, B-cell-depleted T cells, or PBMCs.

Seattle patients were enrolled while actively infected and followed longitudinally. Original processing notes: Using reference gene primer amplification, nucleated cell counts were estimated. Repertoires were generated with immunoSEQ multiplex PCR, while TCRdb's copy carries only in-frame clones and drops some. Clone size and V and J calls were adopted from that table, with D and trimming inferred from the DNA. This sample has more than 200,000 clones; about 88% occur once, and the top ten carry around 5.1%. This CDR3 comprises 14 residues. Losses at the gene ends were 6 bases for V and 6 bases for J; bases not matched to a gene: 11. CDR1 is SGHTA, CDR2 FQGNSA, per germline.

The sequencing sample was made of peripheral blood. The gene calls are TRBV7-2 and TRBJ2-7; TRBD1 agrees at 7 bases. This receptor was obtained from a woman in her sixties or seventies with COVID-19, enrolled during active disease. Here the CDR3 DNA reads TGTGCCAGCAGTTTCAGGACAGGCGTCTCCGAGCAGTACTTC. Protein product: CASSFRTGVSEQYF.